The rows below give T cell receptor beta chains drawn from one sample of a study of OX40 agonist ivuxolimab in advanced cancers. TCRdb's copy holds only in-frame clones and misses some; the assay was immunoSEQ multiplex PCR. The sample includes approximately 18,000 clones, 73% of them seen just once. This material consisted of CD4+ or CD8+ T cells sorted from blood, taken in a trial of the OX40 agonist ivuxolimab. These receptors came from an adult with an advanced solid tumor such as melanoma, head and neck, liver or kidney cancer. The CDR3 runs from the conserved cysteine through the conserved F or W. A D gene is named only where the DNA matches it firmly. Size tells how often a clone was seen (once, few, many) or the class of an expanded clone, and some rows leave it out.

.	TRBV16	medium-sized	TRBJ1-5	CASSPTQGRPPQHF	TGTGCCAGCAGCCCGACGCAAGGCAGGCCGCCCCAGCATTTT
.	TRBV9	.	TRBJ1-5	CASSVEGLSNQPQHF	TGTGCCAGCAGCGTAGAGGGTCTAAGCAATCAGCCCCAGCATTTT
.	TRBV7-2	.	TRBJ1-5	CASSPRVADQPQHF	TGTGCCAGCAGCCCCCGAGTAGCTGATCAGCCCCAGCATTTT
TRBD1	TRBV27	once	TRBJ1-1	CASSLLGQPPNTEAFF	TGTGCCAGCAGTTTATTGGGACAGCCCCCCAACACTGAAGCTTTCTTT
.	TRBV29-1	.	TRBJ2-1	CSVFEERGRGEQFF	TGCAGCGTCTTCGAAGAAAGGGGGCGGGGTGAGCAGTTCTTC
TRBD1	TRBV29-1	.	TRBJ2-5	CSVGQGVQETQYF	TGCAGCGTCGGCCAGGGGGTCCAAGAGACCCAGTACTTC
.	TRBV4-1	.	TRBJ1-2	CASSPEEDPSPSGYTF	TGCGCCAGCAGCCCAGAGGAGGACCCTTCGCCGTCTGGCTACACCTTC
TRBD1	TRBV19	.	TRBJ1-5	CASSEGGTGLLLPQHF	TGTGCCAGTAGTGAGGGGGGGACAGGGCTTCTTCTGCCCCAGCATTTT
.	TRBV2	.	TRBJ2-3	CASSTPGTQAYTQYF	TGTGCCAGCAGTACCCCGGGGACACAAGCTTATACGCAGTATTTT
.	TRBV11-2	.	TRBJ2-1	CASSLDQPVQFF	TGTGCCAGCAGCTTAGATCAGCCAGTGCAGTTCTTC
TRBD2	TRBV7-2	few	TRBJ2-5	CASSLSGGALETQYF	TGTGCCAGCAGCCTTAGCGGGGGGGCCTTGGAGACCCAGTACTTC
.	TRBV27	.	TRBJ2-7	CASSPLPGSTYEQYF	TGTGCCAGCAGTCCCCTGCCAGGGTCCACCTACGAGCAGTACTTC
.	TRBV5-6	.	TRBJ2-7	CASSPLPTEQTTYEQYF	TGTGCCAGCTCCCCCCTTCCCACGGAACAGACTACCTACGAGCAGTACTTC
TRBD2	TRBV5-4	.	TRBJ2-1	CASSLAAGGSSYNEQFF	TGTGCCAGCAGCTTGGCAGCGGGAGGGTCCTCCTACAATGAGCAGTTCTTC
.	TRBV28	.	TRBJ1-6	CASAEGFYNSPLHF	TGTGCCAGCGCAGAGGGATTTTATAATTCACCCCTCCACTTT
TRBD1	TRBV5-6	.	TRBJ2-5	CASSFGTGGETQYF	TGTGCCAGCAGCTTTGGGACAGGGGGGGAGACCCAGTACTTC
.	TRBV2	few	TRBJ2-5	CASSEPGDFQETQYF	TGTGCCAGCAGTGAACCAGGGGACTTCCAAGAGACCCAGTACTTC
TRBD2	TRBV19	few	TRBJ2-1	CASRGTGGRFF	TGTGCCAGTAGGGGCACGGGGGGGCGGTTCTTC
.	TRBV9	.	TRBJ2-7	CASSEGQGVSYEQYF	TGTGCCAGCAGCGAAGGGCAGGGAGTCTCCTACGAGCAGTACTTC
TRBD2	TRBV4-1	medium-sized	TRBJ2-5	CASSQDFPLAGGLPYF	TGCGCCAGCAGCCAAGATTTCCCCCTGGCGGGGGGGCTCCCGTACTTC
TRBD1	TRBV5-6	.	TRBJ1-2	CASSQGQVYGYTF	TGTGCCAGCAGCCAGGGACAGGTGTATGGCTACACCTTC
TRBD1	TRBV11-2	.	TRBJ2-1	CASSSHRGEQFF	TGTGCCAGCAGTAGTCACAGGGGTGAGCAGTTCTTC
TRBD1	TRBV27	.	TRBJ2-2	CASSLGQGGTGELFF	TGTGCCAGCAGTCTTGGACAGGGCGGCACCGGGGAGCTGTTTTTT
.	TRBV11-3	.	TRBJ2-7	CASSLGNAYEQYF	TGTGCCAGCAGCTTAGGGAATGCCTACGAGCAGTACTTC
TRBD2	TRBV9	few	TRBJ2-5	CASSEQGLAAYQETQYF	TGTGCCAGCAGCGAACAGGGACTAGCGGCTTACCAAGAGACCCAGTACTTC
.	TRBV15	.	TRBJ1-6	CATSGGGSGSPLHF	TGTGCCACCAGTGGAGGGGGGAGCGGTTCACCCCTCCACTTT
.	TRBV4-2	.	TRBJ1-1	CASSQDLRVGDTEAFF	TGTGCCAGCAGCCAAGATTTACGGGTCGGCGACACTGAAGCTTTCTTT
.	TRBV15	once	TRBJ1-4	CATSTLPGSGNEKLFF	TGTGCCACCAGCACTTTGCCAGGCAGCGGGAATGAAAAACTGTTTTTT
.	TRBV10-2	.	TRBJ2-5	CASGATGTWETQYF	TGCGCCAGCGGCGCAACCGGGACCTGGGAGACCCAGTACTTC